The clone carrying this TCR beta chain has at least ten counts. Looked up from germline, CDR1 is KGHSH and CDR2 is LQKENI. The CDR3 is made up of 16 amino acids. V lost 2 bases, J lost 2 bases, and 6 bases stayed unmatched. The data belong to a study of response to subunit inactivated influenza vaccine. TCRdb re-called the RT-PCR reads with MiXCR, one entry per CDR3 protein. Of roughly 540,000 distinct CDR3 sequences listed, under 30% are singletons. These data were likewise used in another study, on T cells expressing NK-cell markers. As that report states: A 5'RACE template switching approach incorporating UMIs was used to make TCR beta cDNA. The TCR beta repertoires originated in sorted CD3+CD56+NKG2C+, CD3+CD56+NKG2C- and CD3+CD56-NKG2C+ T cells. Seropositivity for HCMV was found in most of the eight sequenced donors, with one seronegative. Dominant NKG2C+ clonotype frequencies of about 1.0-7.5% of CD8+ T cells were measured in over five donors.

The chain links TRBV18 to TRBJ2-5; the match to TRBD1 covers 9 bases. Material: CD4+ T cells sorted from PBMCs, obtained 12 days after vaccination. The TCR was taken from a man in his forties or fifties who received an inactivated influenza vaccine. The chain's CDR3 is CASSPFTGGLQETQYF. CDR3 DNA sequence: TGTGCCAGCTCACCATTCACAGGGGGCCTTCAAGAGACCCAGTACTTC.